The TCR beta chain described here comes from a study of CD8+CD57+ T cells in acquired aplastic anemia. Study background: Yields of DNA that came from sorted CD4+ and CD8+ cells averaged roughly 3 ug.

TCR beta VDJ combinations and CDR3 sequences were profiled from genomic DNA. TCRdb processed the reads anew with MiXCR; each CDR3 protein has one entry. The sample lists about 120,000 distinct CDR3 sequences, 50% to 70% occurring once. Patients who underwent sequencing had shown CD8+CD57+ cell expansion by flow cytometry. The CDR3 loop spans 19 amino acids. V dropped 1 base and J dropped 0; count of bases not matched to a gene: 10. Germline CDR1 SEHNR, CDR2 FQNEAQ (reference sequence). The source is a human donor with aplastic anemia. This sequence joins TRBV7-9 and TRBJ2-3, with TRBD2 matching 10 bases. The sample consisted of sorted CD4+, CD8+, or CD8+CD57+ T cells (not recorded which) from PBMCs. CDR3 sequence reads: CASSLEPRGLAVSTDTQYF. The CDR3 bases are TGTGCCAGCAGCTTAGAGCCCCGCGGACTAGCGGTTAGCACAGATACGCAGTATTTT.